The 26 T cell receptor beta chains below were found in one sample sequenced in a study of cytomegalovirus exposure and HLA in healthy donors. Here immunoSEQ multiplex PCR was the method, and the copy in TCRdb shows in-frame clones only, minus some. The data show 150,000 to 200,000 clones, approximately 85% seen once. The specimen sequenced was PBMCs. The receptor set was obtained from a woman aged 18-30 years in good health and CMV-seronegative.

The chain employs TRBV5-6 and TRBJ1-4; possible D gene TRBD1, 5 bases. The CDR3 contains 16 residues. Germline V gene lookup returns CDR1 SGHDT and CDR2 YYEEEE. Trimming cost V 1 base and J 8 bases, with 18 bases left between them. The CDR3 loop is CASSLIDGAQGEKLFF. The CDR3 nucleotides are TGTGCCAGCAGCTTGATTGACGGCGCCCAGGGAGAAAAACTGTTTTTT.

The CDR3 region is CASISTRGPGAKNIQYF. As DNA, the CDR3 is TGTGCCAGTATTTCCACCAGGGGGCCTGGGGCCAAAAACATTCAGTACTTC. The rearrangement joins TRBV19 to TRBJ2-4, with 8 bases aligning to TRBD1. Trimming cost V 7 bases and J 1 base; bases outside gene matches: 12. The CDR3 length is 17 residues. Germline CDR1 is LNHDA and CDR2 is SQIVND (reference sequence).

As regards this clone: Here the CDR3 omits its conserved ending phenylalanine or tryptophan, so a read error is the likely source. It is unclear where the CDR3 begins or ends on the DNA, so no DNA is shown, and the CDR3 is as TCRdb lists it. This chain joins TRBV6-5 and TRBJ1-4; the table gives TRBD1 as D, unverified against the DNA. The CDR3 is 15 amino acids long, termini counted. CDR1 is MNHEY and CDR2 is SVGAGI in the germline V gene. CDR3 loop: CASKLPWSRGGQGHP.

This sequence joins TRBV13 and TRBJ2-1, with TRBD1 matching over 7 bases. Germline CDR1 reads PRHDT; CDR2 reads FYEKMQ (reference sequence). With 5 bases clipped from V and 2 bases from J, the junction kept 9 bases outside the gene matches. The CDR3 contains 16 residues. CDR3 in amino acids: CASSPSDRAAYNEQFF. In nucleotides, the CDR3 is TGTGCCAGCAGCCCCTCAGACAGGGCGGCCTACAATGAGCAGTTCTTC.

J is TRBJ2-1 and V is TRBV5-4; TRBD2 matches at 10 bases. With 3 bases clipped from V and 4 bases from J, the junction kept 4 bases outside the gene matches. Germline V gene data show CDR1 as SGHNT and CDR2 as YYREEE (reference sequence). The CDR3 length is 15 residues. CDR3 amino acids: CASSSTSGVYNEQFF. As DNA, the CDR3 is TGTGCCAGCAGCTCCACTAGCGGGGTATACAATGAGCAGTTCTTC.

J is TRBJ1-2 and V is TRBV6-1; TRBD1 aligns across 8 bases. This CDR3 has 13 amino acids. Germline trimming cut 10 bases from V and 3 bases from J; bases unmatched to any gene: 7. Germline assignment: CDR1 MNHNS and CDR2 SASEGT. The CDR3 sequence is CATRTGMYYGYTF. The CDR3, as DNA: TGTGCCACCCGGACAGGGATGTACTATGGCTACACCTTC.

The chain recombines TRBV6-1 with TRBJ2-3; D possibly corresponds to TRBD1 (6 bases). Germline-derived CDR1 and CDR2 are MNHNS and SASEGT. This CDR3 contains 15 residues. The ends were cut back, 0 bases at V and 3 bases at J, with 10 bases in the middle. The CDR3 here is CASSEARGATDTQYF. The CDR3 DNA reads as TGTGCCAGCAGTGAAGCCAGGGGCGCGACAGATACGCAGTATTTT.

The chain joins TRBV9 to TRBJ2-7; the match to TRBD2 covers 9 bases. The length of the CDR3 is 15 residues. Germline CDR1 reads SGDLS; CDR2 reads YYNGEE. The J segment lost 2 bases and the V segment lost 0 bases, leaving 3 bases of the junction unmatched. CDR3 DNA: TGTGCCAGCAGCGTAGAAGCGGGAGGTCCCTACGAGCAGTACTTC. Encoded protein: CASSVEAGGPYEQYF.

The chain uses TRBV7-8 and TRBJ1-1; D gene ambiguous. This CDR3 spans 15 amino acids. Germline V lookup: CDR1 SGHVS, CDR2 FQNEAQ. V was trimmed by 5 bases and J by 0 bases, leaving 13 bases between them. In nucleotides, the CDR3 is TGTGCCAGCAGCCCTGGACCGACTATGAACACTGAAGCTTTCTTT. Protein product: CASSPGPTMNTEAFF.

This chain links TRBV6-6 with TRBJ2-1; 9 nucleotides align to TRBD2. Germline lookup yields CDR1 MNHNY and CDR2 SVGAGI (reference sequence). With 7 bases clipped from V and 4 bases from J, the junction kept 8 bases outside the gene matches. CDR3 length: 15 amino acids. The CDR3, as DNA: TGTGCCAGCACTAGAGCGGGAGGAGCGTACAATGAGCAGTTCTTC. Amino acids: CASTRAGGAYNEQFF.

This chain connects TRBV30 to TRBJ1-2; TRBD1 matches 9 bases. The ends lost 0 bases at V and 7 bases at J; junction bases unmatched: 6. Per germline, CDR1 GTSNPN and CDR2 SVGIG (reference sequence). The CDR3 runs 14 residues. CDR3 sequence: CAWSVAGDRVGYTF. DNA for the CDR3: TGTGCCTGGAGTGTAGCGGGGGACAGGGTTGGCTACACCTTC.

CDR3 residues: CASRATSGTSYEQYF. The CDR3 DNA follows: TGTGCCAGCAGAGCTACTAGCGGAACCTCCTACGAGCAGTACTTC. The chain links TRBV7-9 to TRBJ2-7; TRBD2 matches 8 bases. Germline trimming cut 6 bases from V and 0 bases from J; bases unmatched to any gene: 7. CDR3 length: 15 residues. The germline gives CDR1 SEHNR, CDR2 FQNEAQ (reference sequence).

V gene TRBV2 combines with J gene TRBJ1-2, with a weak D call TRBD1 (6 bases). The CDR3 is 17 amino acids. The ends were cut back, 5 bases at V and 0 bases at J, with 19 bases in the middle. Per germline, CDR1 SNHLY and CDR2 FYNNEI. The CDR3 loop is CASSPFTGTPANYGYTF. Here the CDR3 DNA reads TGTGCCAGCAGTCCATTTACTGGGACACCAGCTAACTATGGCTACACCTTC.

The chain joins TRBV19 to TRBJ2-6, with D unclear. Germline CDR1 LNHDA, CDR2 SQIVND (reference sequence). Trimming took 4 bases from V and 0 from J, leaving 16 bases between them. The CDR3 is made up of 18 amino acids. CDR3 DNA: TGTGCCAGTAGTACCGAGGCCCTACTCATCTCTGGGGCCAACGTCCTGACTTTC. This gives the protein CASSTEALLISGANVLTF.

The chain joins TRBV7-9 to TRBJ2-7; 7 bases agree with TRBD1. V shed 5 bases, J shed 2 bases, and the junction held 6 bases outside the gene matches. CDR1 and CDR2 from the germline V gene are SEHNR and FQNEAQ (reference sequence). The length of the CDR3 is 14 residues. CDR3 DNA sequence: TGTGCCAGCAGCGACAGGGTCCGAGCCTACGAGCAGTACTTC. It specifies CASSDRVRAYEQYF.

The table lists this clone with a count of one. The rearrangement uses TRBV11-2 and TRBJ1-2; D gene uncertain. This CDR3 spans 12 amino acids. Per the germline V gene, CDR1 is SGHAT and CDR2 is FQNNGV. Trimming stripped 5 bases from V and 7 bases from J, with 11 bases between. CDR3 coding DNA: TGTGCCAGCAGCGATAGCCGGGGTGGCTACACCTTC. Translating it yields CASSDSRGGYTF.

The chain carries TRBV27 and TRBJ1-2; 7 bases agree with TRBD1. CDR1 MNHEY and CDR2 SMNVEV come from the germline V gene (reference sequence). The CDR3 covers 13 residues. Trimming at V came to 3 bases and at J to 7 bases, leaving 5 bases not matched to a gene. This CDR3 reads CASSFPQGVGYTF. DNA for the CDR3: TGTGCCAGCAGTTTCCCCCAGGGGGTTGGCTACACCTTC.

V is TRBV19 and J is TRBJ2-2, with 7 positions matching TRBD2. Germline CDR1 is LNHDA and CDR2 is SQIVND (reference sequence). The CDR3 is made up of 13 amino acids. V shed 8 bases and J 7 bases; nucleotides not matched to a gene: 7. CDR3 region: CASGHGGVGELFF. The DNA for the CDR3 is TGTGCCAGTGGACATGGGGGGGTCGGGGAGCTGTTTTTT.

The chain couples TRBV4-1 to TRBJ1-2; 8 bases agree with TRBD1. Germline CDR1 reads MGHRA; CDR2 reads YSYEKL. Unmatched junction bases numbered 9, after V lost 1 base and J lost 8 bases. CDR3 size: 15 residues. Written as DNA, the CDR3 is TGCGCCAGCAGCCAAGGGTCGCAGGGGGCGCGGGGCTACACCTTC. Translating gives CASSQGSQGARGYTF.

V and J are TRBV9 and TRBJ2-3; 9 bases map to TRBD2. Per germline, CDR1 SGDLS and CDR2 YYNGEE. V lost 0 bases to trimming and J lost 4 bases; unmatched junction nucleotides: 6. The CDR3 contains 16 residues. Here the CDR3 DNA reads TGTGCCAGCAGCGTAGCTTGGCGGGGGGGCCCAGATACGCAGTATTTT. Its translation: CASSVAWRGGPDTQYF.

Many counts were recorded for this clone. The chain joins TRBV7-8 to TRBJ1-2; 9 nucleotides agree with TRBD1. The CDR3 is made up of 16 amino acids. The germline CDR1 and CDR2 sequences are SGHVS and FQNEAQ. V was pared by 5 bases and J by 8 bases, with 15 bases of the junction left unmatched. CDR3 in DNA: TGTGCCAGCAGCCCTGACCCGGGACAGGGCTTGGGAGGCTACACCTTC. It translates to CASSPDPGQGLGGYTF.

V and J are TRBV7-9 and TRBJ1-2; the match to TRBD1 covers 7 bases. Germline V gene lookup returns CDR1 SEHNR and CDR2 FQNEAQ (reference sequence). The CDR3 contains 14 residues. Trimming removed 8 bases from V and 5 bases from J; junction bases left unmatched: 11. CDR3 in DNA: TGTGCCAGCGCTATAGACAGGGTATCATATGGCTACACCTTC. Its translation is CASAIDRVSYGYTF.

The chain carries TRBV7-9 and TRBJ2-5, with 14 bases aligning to TRBD2. CDR3 length: 16 residues. CDR1 and CDR2 from the germline V gene are SEHNR and FQNEAQ (reference sequence). V lost 2 bases and J lost 4; bases outside the gene matches: 3. The CDR3 region has the DNA TGTGCCAGCAGCTTAAGTGGACTAGCGGGAGGAGAGACCCAGTACTTC. The encoded protein is CASSLSGLAGGETQYF.

DNA for the CDR3: TGTGCCAGCAGCCCTACCGGGACTGTCTATGGCTACACCTTC. This sequence encodes CASSPTGTVYGYTF. This chain uses TRBV5-6 with TRBJ1-2; D possibly corresponds to TRBD1 (5 bases). The V gene lost 4 bases and the J gene lost 4 bases, with 14 bases spanning the gap. Germline V gene lookup returns CDR1 SGHDT and CDR2 YYEEEE. The CDR3 length is 14 residues.

The chain carries TRBV6-5 and TRBJ2-7, with 10 bases lining up with TRBD1. The length of the CDR3 is 14 residues. The V gene end was trimmed by 6 bases and the J gene end by 4 bases; junction bases not matched to a gene: 6. Germline V gene sequence: CDR1 MNHEY, CDR2 SVGAGI. This chain's CDR3 is CASSPGDRGYEQYF. CDR3 DNA: TGTGCCAGCAGCCCTGGGGACAGGGGATACGAGCAGTACTTC.

The chain carries TRBV6-1 and TRBJ2-5; D is unresolved. Germline lookup yields CDR1 MNHNS and CDR2 SASEGT. Trimming took 1 base from V and 0 from J, leaving 12 bases between them. This CDR3 comprises 16 residues. This CDR3 reads CASSEGYSMYQETQYF. CDR3 DNA: TGTGCCAGCAGTGAAGGTTACAGTATGTACCAAGAGACCCAGTACTTC.